This T cell receptor beta chain was captured in a study of blood T cell repertoires in COVID-19. Study as a whole: Collection of acute and convalescent COVID-19 samples took place in the United States, Italy and Spain. T cells, B-cell-depleted T cells, or PBMCs provided the cDNA or gDNA that served as material.

In the original workflow: Reference gene primer amplification gave estimated nucleated cell counts. Profiling relied on immunoSEQ multiplex PCR, and the TCRdb table lists in-frame clones only, not all of them. From that table come the V and J calls and clone size; the DNA was used to work out D and trimming. The data show 60,000 to 75,000 clones, more than 75% seen once. Germline-derived CDR1 and CDR2 are SGHRS and YFSETQ. Trimming at V came to 3 bases and at J to 3 bases, leaving 14 bases not matched to a gene. The CDR3 is 18 residues long. The sequenced material came from peripheral blood. This receptor was obtained from a woman between 55 and 75 years old with acute or convalescent COVID-19. The gene calls are TRBV5-1 and TRBJ1-1; 10 bases are a match to TRBD1. CDR3 in amino acids: CASSSLVPGQGDYTEAFF. The CDR3 bases are TGCGCCAGCAGCTCCCTGGTGCCCGGACAGGGGGATTACACTGAAGCTTTCTTT.